These T cell receptor beta chains were read from a single sample in a study of beta chain features in type 1 diabetes. Clones were sequenced by immunoSEQ multiplex PCR, and TCRdb holds only the in-frame ones, with some missing. The data show about 700,000 clones, with under 15% seen just once and about 0.02% held by the top ten. The sequenced sample was naive CD4+ T cells from blood. The receptors shown here come from a man aged 18 to 30 with type 1 diabetes. CDR3s include the opening cysteine and the closing phenylalanine or tryptophan. D genes are given only for firm matches. Clone sizes are given selectively: once, few, many, or a class where the clone is expanded.

CDR3 protein: CASSSGSFYEQYF
CDR3 DNA: TGTGCCAGCAGCTCCGGGTCGTTCTACGAGCAGTACTTC
clone size: few
J gene: TRBJ2-7
D gene: NA
V gene: TRBV28

CDR3 protein: CASSTGQGGEKLFF
CDR3 DNA: TGTGCCAGCAGCACCGGACAGGGCGGAGAAAAACTGTTTTTT
clone size: NA
J gene: TRBJ1-4
D gene: TRBD1
V gene: TRBV7-2

CDR3 protein: CAWSVRAVNTEAFF
CDR3 DNA: TGTGCCTGGAGTGTACGGGCGGTGAACACTGAAGCTTTCTTT
clone size: few
J gene: TRBJ1-1
D gene: NA
V gene: TRBV30

CDR3 protein: CASSVGPAGLYGEQYF
CDR3 DNA: TGTGCCAGCAGCGTCGGGCCAGCGGGGCTCTATGGGGAGCAGTACTTC
clone size: few
J gene: TRBJ2-7
D gene: TRBD2
V gene: TRBV9

CDR3 protein: CAWAGQGSNEKLFF
CDR3 DNA: TGTGCCTGGGCTGGCCAGGGATCTAATGAAAAACTGTTTTTT
clone size: few
J gene: TRBJ1-4
D gene: NA
V gene: TRBV30

CDR3 protein: CASSLIPQETQYF
CDR3 DNA: TGCGCCAGCAGTCTTATTCCACAAGAGACCCAGTACTTC
clone size: few
J gene: TRBJ2-5
D gene: NA
V gene: TRBV5-1

CDR3 protein: CASSFYSEQYF
CDR3 DNA: TGTGCCAGCAGTTTTTATTCAGAGCAGTACTTC
clone size: NA
J gene: TRBJ2-7
D gene: NA
V gene: TRBV25-1

CDR3 protein: CASSPRTGDGYTF
CDR3 DNA: TGTGCCAGCAGTCCTCGGACAGGGGATGGCTACACCTTC
clone size: few
J gene: TRBJ1-2
D gene: TRBD1
V gene: TRBV6-5

CDR3 protein: CSTGGPTEAFF
CDR3 DNA: TGCAGCACCGGGGGGCCCACTGAAGCTTTCTTT
clone size: few
J gene: TRBJ1-1
D gene: NA
V gene: TRBV29-1

CDR3 protein: CASSLIGGSTEAFF
CDR3 DNA: TGTGCCAGCAGCTTAATAGGGGGGAGCACTGAAGCTTTCTTT
clone size: NA
J gene: TRBJ1-1
D gene: NA
V gene: TRBV7-9

CDR3 protein: CASGPLAEAYNEQFF
CDR3 DNA: TGTGCCAGCGGACCACTAGCGGAAGCCTACAATGAGCAGTTCTTC
clone size: few
J gene: TRBJ2-1
D gene: TRBD2
V gene: TRBV2

CDR3 protein: CASRAGTAPPGEQYF
CDR3 DNA: TGTGCCAGCAGAGCCGGGACGGCACCTCCTGGCGAGCAGTACTTC
clone size: NA
J gene: TRBJ2-7
D gene: NA
V gene: TRBV6-1

CDR3 protein: CASSRHRGLGARNTEAFF
CDR3 DNA: TGCGCCAGCAGCCGACACAGGGGACTGGGGGCGCGGAACACTGAAGCTTTCTTT
clone size: NA
J gene: TRBJ1-1
D gene: TRBD1
V gene: TRBV4-1

CDR3 protein: CADGENNEQFF
CDR3 DNA: TGTGCCGATGGGGAAAACAATGAGCAGTTCTTC
clone size: few
J gene: TRBJ2-1
D gene: NA
V gene: TRBV7-9

CDR3 protein: CASSSTGLDGTQYF
CDR3 DNA: TGTGCCAGCTCTTCCACGGGGCTAGATGGGACCCAGTACTTC
clone size: NA
J gene: TRBJ2-5
D gene: NA
V gene: TRBV18

CDR3 protein: CASSFLPGSSGYTF
CDR3 DNA: TGTGCCAGCAGCTTCCTCCCCGGGAGCAGTGGCTACACCTTC
clone size: few
J gene: TRBJ1-2
D gene: NA
V gene: TRBV7-2

CDR3 protein: CASSVLDRGGYTF
CDR3 DNA: TGTGCCAGCAGCGTCCTGGACAGGGGCGGCTACACCTTC
clone size: few
J gene: TRBJ1-2
D gene: TRBD1
V gene: TRBV9

CDR3 protein: CASSRGQASYEQYF
CDR3 DNA: TGTGCCAGCAGTAGAGGACAGGCGTCCTACGAGCAGTACTTC
clone size: NA
J gene: TRBJ2-7
D gene: TRBD1
V gene: TRBV6-6

CDR3 protein: CASSLAVPDINPLHF
CDR3 DNA: TGCGCCAGCAGTTTGGCGGTGCCAGATATTAATCCCCTCCACTTT
clone size: NA
J gene: TRBJ1-6
D gene: NA
V gene: TRBV5-1

CDR3 protein: CASSLMAGRDNEQFF
CDR3 DNA: TGTGCCAGCAGCTTAATGGCAGGACGAGACAATGAGCAGTTCTTC
clone size: NA
J gene: TRBJ2-1
D gene: NA
V gene: TRBV7-6

CDR3 protein: CASSSGQPGYGYTF
CDR3 DNA: TGTGCCAGCAGCTCCGGACAGCCGGGCTATGGCTACACCTTC
clone size: few
J gene: TRBJ1-2
D gene: NA
V gene: TRBV5-6

CDR3 protein: CAWSLPLTPGGYGYTF
CDR3 DNA: TGTGCCTGGAGTCTCCCCTTGACTCCAGGGGGCTATGGCTACACCTTC
clone size: few
J gene: TRBJ1-2
D gene: TRBD1
V gene: TRBV30

CDR3 protein: CASSPPSGGLNNEQFF
CDR3 DNA: TGTGCCAGCTCACCTCCTAGCGGGGGGCTTAACAATGAGCAGTTCTTC
clone size: NA
J gene: TRBJ2-1
D gene: TRBD2
V gene: TRBV18

CDR3 protein: CARIQPGVNEKLFF
CDR3 DNA: TGCGCCAGGATACAACCAGGGGTCAATGAAAAACTGTTTTTT
clone size: few
J gene: TRBJ1-4
D gene: NA
V gene: TRBV10-2

CDR3 protein: CASSFATSKRETQYF
CDR3 DNA: TGTGCCAGCAGCTTTGCGACTAGTAAGCGGGAGACCCAGTACTTC
clone size: NA
J gene: TRBJ2-5
D gene: NA
V gene: TRBV7-6

CDR3 protein: CAWSATGDAGNTIYF
CDR3 DNA: TGTGCCTGGAGTGCAACAGGGGACGCTGGAAACACCATATATTTT
clone size: few
J gene: TRBJ1-3
D gene: TRBD1
V gene: TRBV30

CDR3 protein: CAWKPPYTNYGYTF
CDR3 DNA: TGTGCCTGGAAGCCCCCTTACACTAACTATGGCTACACCTTC
clone size: NA
J gene: TRBJ1-2
D gene: NA
V gene: TRBV30

CDR3 protein: CASSPGQQNTEAFF
CDR3 DNA: TGTGCCAGTAGCCCAGGACAGCAGAACACTGAAGCTTTCTTT
clone size: NA
J gene: TRBJ1-1
D gene: NA
V gene: TRBV19

CDR3 protein: CASSLAPNRNRETQYF
CDR3 DNA: TGTGCCAGCAGCTTAGCCCCTAACAGGAATCGAGAGACCCAGTACTTC
clone size: few
J gene: TRBJ2-5
D gene: NA
V gene: TRBV7-8

CDR3 protein: CASLPIWNTEAFF
CDR3 DNA: TGTGCCAGCCTTCCTATATGGAACACTGAAGCTTTCTTT
clone size: NA
J gene: TRBJ1-1
D gene: NA
V gene: TRBV6-6

CDR3 protein: CAISSGAGGSFEQYF
CDR3 DNA: TGTGCCATCAGTTCCGGGGCCGGAGGATCGTTCGAGCAGTACTTC
clone size: few
J gene: TRBJ2-7
D gene: NA
V gene: TRBV10-3

CDR3 protein: CASSAPGLPRGGIQYF
CDR3 DNA: TGTGCCAGCAGTGCCCCGGGACTACCACGGGGAGGCATTCAGTACTTC
clone size: NA
J gene: TRBJ2-4
D gene: TRBD2
V gene: TRBV27

CDR3 protein: CASSQEGVSSYEQYF
CDR3 DNA: TGTGCCAGCAGCCAAGAGGGGGTTAGCTCCTACGAGCAGTACTTC
clone size: NA
J gene: TRBJ2-7
D gene: NA
V gene: TRBV27

CDR3 protein: CASSLAGAAWQPQHF
CDR3 DNA: TGCGCCAGCAGCTTGGCGGGGGCCGCGTGGCAGCCCCAGCATTTT
clone size: few
J gene: TRBJ1-5
D gene: NA
V gene: TRBV5-1

CDR3 protein: CSVIRDRGYDTQYF
CDR3 DNA: TGCAGCGTTATTCGGGACAGGGGGTATGATACGCAGTATTTT
clone size: NA
J gene: TRBJ2-3
D gene: TRBD1
V gene: TRBV29-1

CDR3 protein: CSVAQIEDNEQFF
CDR3 DNA: TGCAGCGTTGCCCAAATCGAGGACAATGAGCAGTTCTTC
clone size: few
J gene: TRBJ2-1
D gene: NA
V gene: TRBV29-1

CDR3 protein: CASSERQGALYNEQFF
CDR3 DNA: TGTGCCAGCAGTGAAAGACAGGGGGCCCTATACAATGAGCAGTTCTTC
clone size: few
J gene: TRBJ2-1
D gene: TRBD1
V gene: TRBV7-6

CDR3 protein: CASSRGQHNEKLFF
CDR3 DNA: TGTGCCAGCAGTCGAGGGCAGCACAATGAAAAACTGTTTTTT
clone size: NA
J gene: TRBJ1-4
D gene: NA
V gene: TRBV27

CDR3 protein: CASSHYQGAGDTQYF
CDR3 DNA: TGCGCCAGCAGCCACTACCAGGGAGCGGGAGATACGCAGTATTTT
clone size: NA
J gene: TRBJ2-3
D gene: NA
V gene: TRBV10-1

CDR3 protein: CASSTRETQYF
CDR3 DNA: TGTGCCAGCTCCACGCGGGAGACCCAGTACTTC
clone size: few
J gene: TRBJ2-5
D gene: NA
V gene: TRBV2

CDR3 protein: CASTSADSYEQYF
CDR3 DNA: TGTGCCAGTACCTCGGCGGATTCCTACGAGCAGTACTTC
clone size: few
J gene: TRBJ2-7
D gene: NA
V gene: TRBV6-6

CDR3 protein: CASGYISGTEAFF
CDR3 DNA: TGTGCTAGTGGTTATATCAGCGGCACTGAAGCTTTCTTT
clone size: NA
J gene: TRBJ1-1
D gene: NA
V gene: TRBV12-5

CDR3 protein: CASSFGTGSNQPQHF
CDR3 DNA: TGTGCCAGCAGCTTTGGGACAGGCAGCAATCAGCCCCAGCATTTT
clone size: few
J gene: TRBJ1-5
D gene: TRBD1
V gene: TRBV7-2

CDR3 protein: CASSLAQGYEQYF
CDR3 DNA: TGTGCCAGCAGCTTAGCTCAGGGCTACGAGCAGTACTTC
clone size: NA
J gene: TRBJ2-7
D gene: NA
V gene: TRBV7-6

CDR3 protein: CASSTGGWGTEAFF
CDR3 DNA: TGTGCCAGCAGTACAGGGGGCTGGGGCACTGAAGCTTTCTTT
clone size: NA
J gene: TRBJ1-1
D gene: TRBD1
V gene: TRBV7-9

CDR3 protein: CSGRSGAGIQYF
CDR3 DNA: TGCAGCGGTCGTAGCGGGGCTGGTATTCAGTACTTC
clone size: few
J gene: TRBJ2-4
D gene: TRBD2
V gene: TRBV29-1

CDR3 protein: CASRPEYLAKNIQYF
CDR3 DNA: TGTGCCAGCAGGCCAGAATACCTAGCCAAAAACATTCAGTACTTC
clone size: few
J gene: TRBJ2-4
D gene: NA
V gene: TRBV6-5

CDR3 protein: CASSYSVRKNIQYF
CDR3 DNA: TGTGCCAGCAGTTACTCGGTTCGCAAAAACATTCAGTACTTC
clone size: NA
J gene: TRBJ2-4
D gene: NA
V gene: TRBV6-7